One sample yielded the 21 T cell receptor beta chains listed below, sequenced in a study of blood T cell repertoires in COVID-19 (dated by TCRdb to 2020 to 2022). Libraries were built with the immunoSEQ multiplex PCR assay. TCRdb obtained this table from immuneACCESS and retained in-frame rearrangements with V and J assigned. These tables miss some clones; where compared with another copy, unresolved V genes account for less than half of the shortfall, and the remainder is unexplained. The sample contains about 59,000 clones, around 92% of them found a single time. Clones ranked in the top ten supply roughly 8.6% of the sample. Source material: peripheral blood. All receptors derive from a human donor in a cohort sampled during active COVID-19.

This clone was observed once. This specimen includes other DNA sequences encoding the same CDR3. The V and J genes are TRBV7-3 and TRBJ2-5; weak D call: TRBD2 (5 bases). V dropped 5 bases and J dropped 5 bases, with 12 bases sitting between them. The CDR3 has 13 amino acids. Germline CDR1 SGHTA, CDR2 FQGTGA. CDR3 in DNA: TGTGCCAGCAGCCAGGACCGCGGGGAGACCCAGTACTTC. Encoded protein: CASSQDRGETQYF.

Here the CDR3 DNA reads TGTGCCATCAGTGAGTCGGGCAGGGGTAGGAAAAACACTGAAGCTTTCTTT. Protein product: CAISESGRGRKNTEAFF. The chain carries TRBV10-3 and TRBJ1-1, with TRBD1 as a possible D gene (6 bases). The CDR3 runs 17 residues. CDR1 and CDR2 from the germline V gene are ENHRY and SYGVKD. V was clipped by 0 bases and J by 2 bases, with 16 bases between them.

V is TRBV7-8 and J is TRBJ1-4; no definite D call. The CDR3 is 16 amino acids. V was trimmed by 1 base and J by 1 base, leaving 10 bases between them. The germline V gene encodes CDR1 SGHVS and CDR2 FQNEAQ. The CDR3 region is CASSLGGDRTNEKLFF. For the CDR3, the DNA is TGTGCCAGCAGCTTAGGGGGAGACCGAACTAATGAAAAACTGTTTTTT.

J is TRBJ2-1 and V is TRBV2; a weak D match, TRBD1 (5 bases). Germline values: CDR1 SNHLY, CDR2 FYNNEI. The CDR3 covers 15 residues. Trimming took 4 bases from V and 0 from J, leaving 10 bases between them. CDR3 protein: CASSVQGSSYNEQFF. The CDR3 DNA is TGTGCCAGCAGTGTTCAGGGAAGCTCCTACAATGAGCAGTTCTTC.

The V gene is TRBV18, the J gene TRBJ2-7; a possible D gene is TRBD1 (6 bases). CDR3 length equals 15 residues. V lost 3 bases to trimming and J lost 0 bases, with 12 bases between them. Looked up from germline, CDR1 is KGHSH and CDR2 is LQKENI. This CDR3 reads CASSPQGYPSYEQYF. In DNA, the CDR3 is TGTGCCAGCTCACCTCAGGGGTATCCCTCCTACGAGCAGTACTTC.

The chain employs TRBV3-1 (or the pseudogene TRBV3-2) and TRBJ2-5; possibly TRBD2 for D (5 bases). The germline V and J ends were trimmed by 4 bases and 0 bases, with 12 bases remaining between them. CDR1 and CDR2 from the germline V gene are LGHDT and YNNKEL (reference sequence). This CDR3 is 15 amino acids long. The CDR3 coding sequence is TGTGCCAGCAGCCCATATAGGACTTACCAAGAGACCCAGTACTTC. Translated, it gives CASSPYRTYQETQYF.

This sequence joins TRBV3-1 (or the pseudogene TRBV3-2) and TRBJ2-1; 7 bases match TRBD2. The germline gives CDR1 LGHDT, CDR2 YNNKEL (reference sequence). The length of the CDR3 is 20 residues. Trimming removed 2 bases from V and 0 bases from J; junction bases left unmatched: 16. CDR3 nucleotide sequence: TGTGCCAGCAGCCAAAACGCGCATTTACGGGGGGTTAGCTCCTACAATGAGCAGTTCTTC. Its translation: CASSQNAHLRGVSSYNEQFF.

This clone is a singleton in its sample. CDR3 coding DNA: TGTGCCAGCAGTTCCTTCGTGAACACTGAAGCTTTCTTT. It yields the protein CASSSFVNTEAFF. V is TRBV28 and J is TRBJ1-1; unclear D gene. Trimming removed 4 bases from V and 0 bases from J, with 6 bases in between. This CDR3 is 13 amino acids long. Germline CDR1 MDHEN, CDR2 SYDVKM.

The CDR3 is CASRRPFKEQYF. Here the CDR3 DNA reads TGTGCCAGCCGGCGGCCATTTAAGGAGCAGTACTTC. The chain links TRBV5-8 to TRBJ2-7; no definite D call. The CDR3 sequence is 12 residues long. The V gene's germline CDR1 is SGHTS and CDR2 YDEGEE. The V end was cut by 7 bases, the J end by 7 bases, with 15 bases between.

V is TRBV5-4 and J is TRBJ1-2, with D maybe TRBD1 (6 bases). This CDR3 contains 14 residues. V dropped 0 bases and J dropped 4 bases, with 10 bases sitting between them. CDR1 SGHNT and CDR2 YYREEE come from the germline V gene (reference sequence). CDR3 DNA sequence: TGTGCCAGCAGCTTGGGGGGCAGGGGCTATGGCTACACCTTC. It encodes CASSLGGRGYGYTF.

This sequence joins TRBV5-4 and TRBJ2-1; unclear D gene. The germline gives CDR1 SGHNT, CDR2 YYREEE (reference sequence). The ends were cut back, 0 bases at V and 5 bases at J, with 3 bases in the middle. CDR3 length: 12 residues. In DNA form, the CDR3 reads TGTGCCAGCAGCTTGGCAAACAATGAGCAGTTCTTC. Encoded protein: CASSLANNEQFF.

V and J are TRBV6-5 and TRBJ1-1; 8 bases are shared with TRBD1. CDR1 and CDR2 (germline): MNHEY, SVGAGI. This CDR3 has 15 amino acids. V lost 7 bases and J lost 4; bases outside the gene matches: 11. CDR3 amino acids: CASTLDNRGSTEAFF. CDR3 coding DNA: TGTGCCAGCACCTTAGATAACAGGGGGAGCACTGAAGCTTTCTTT.

CDR3 residues: CASSAPGATNEKLFF. CDR3 DNA: TGTGCCAGCAGTGCCCCCGGGGCAACTAATGAAAAACTGTTTTTT. This chain links TRBV5-4 with TRBJ1-4; no definite D call. The CDR3 is 15 amino acids. V gave up 5 bases and J gave up 0 bases, with 11 bases separating them. Looked up from germline, CDR1 is SGHNT and CDR2 is YYREEE (reference sequence). The whole variable domain, filled in from reference TRBV5-4 and TRBJ1-4, reads ETGVTQSPTHLIKTRGQQVTLRCSSQSGHNTVSWYQQALGQGPQFIFQYYREEENGRGNFPPRFSGLQFPNYSSELNVNALELDDSALYLCASSAPGATNEKLFFGSGTQLSVL.

The rearrangement links TRBV6-6 to TRBJ2-3, with 8 bases identical to TRBD1. The junction had 6 bases not matched to a gene; V was cut back by 9 bases and J by 10 bases. This CDR3 comprises 11 residues. Germline CDR1 MNHNY, CDR2 SVGAGI (reference sequence). The chain's CDR3 is CASLLQGAQYF. The CDR3 nucleotides read TGTGCCAGTCTACTACAGGGGGCGCAGTATTTT.

The chain couples TRBV23-1 to TRBJ2-4; D gene uncertain. TRBV23-1 is recorded as an ORF, its role being uncertain. The V end lost 7 bases, the J end lost 6 bases, and 13 bases lay between the germline ends. The CDR3 covers 13 residues. CDR3 sequence reads: CASNPLPPNIQYF. For the CDR3, the DNA is TGCGCCAGCAATCCTCTACCCCCAAACATTCAGTACTTC.

The chain couples TRBV30 to TRBJ2-7, with D unclear. This CDR3 comprises 13 residues. Between the trimmed V and J ends, which lost 1 base and 4 bases, there was a span of 11 bases. Germline V CDR1 and CDR2: GTSNPN, SVGIG (reference sequence). The CDR3 DNA reads as TGTGCCTGGAGTGCCTCACGCGTTTACGAGCAGTACTTC. Its protein product is CAWSASRVYEQYF.

For this clone: Other DNA sequences in the same sample also yield this CDR3. CDR3 in DNA: TGTGCCAGCAGCCAAGATTGGGGGGGGCGTGGTGGCTACACCTTC. Translating gives CASSQDWGGRGGYTF. The chain has TRBV14 and TRBJ1-2; D is perhaps TRBD1 (6 bases). The ends were cut back, 0 bases at V and 7 bases at J, with 15 bases in the middle. Germline CDR1 reads SGHDN; CDR2 reads FVKESK. This CDR3 is built from 15 residues. The full variable domain, in which reference TRBV14 and TRBJ1-2 provide the parts outside the CDR3, is EAGVTQFPSHSVIEKGQTVTLRCDPISGHDNLYWYRRVMGKEIKFLLHFVKESKQDESGMPNNRFLAERTGGTYSTLKVQPAELEDSGVYFCASSQDWGGRGGYTFGSGTRLTVV.

V usage is TRBV7-2 and J usage is TRBJ2-3; D may be TRBD2 (7 bases). V gave up 1 base and J gave up 4 bases, with 18 bases separating them. This CDR3 is built from 17 residues. Per germline, CDR1 SGHTA and CDR2 FQGNSA. The CDR3 DNA reads TGTGCCAGCAGCTTAGGGTGGGGGGGCAGCTACGCAGATACGCAGTATTTT. It encodes CASSLGWGGSYADTQYF.

This clone was seen only a few times. The V gene is TRBV4-2, the J gene TRBJ1-4; 7 bases fit TRBD1. Per the germline V gene, CDR1 is LGHNA and CDR2 is YNFKEQ. The V gene end was trimmed by 0 bases and the J gene end by 5 bases; junction bases not matched to a gene: 6. CDR3 length: 16 residues. In DNA form, the CDR3 reads TGTGCCAGCAGCCAAGATCTAGGGGGCGGGAATGAAAAACTGTTTTTT. Its protein product is CASSQDLGGGNEKLFF.

In nucleotides, the CDR3 is TGTGCCAGCAGCCAAGAGGTACTGAGCAATCAGCCCCAGCATTTT. It yields the protein CASSQEVLSNQPQHF. The V call is TRBV3-1 (or the pseudogene TRBV3-2), the J call TRBJ1-5; the D is unclear. V lost 0 bases and J lost 1, with 7 bases in between. The CDR3 is made up of 15 amino acids. Germline V gene data show CDR1 as LGHDT and CDR2 as YNNKEL (reference sequence).

The V call is TRBV3-1 (or the pseudogene TRBV3-2), the J call TRBJ1-2, with TRBD1 matching over 11 bases. Per the germline V gene, CDR1 is LGHDT and CDR2 is YNNKEL (reference sequence). The CDR3 sequence is 16 residues long. J lost 7 bases, V lost 3 bases, and 10 bases had no gene match. The DNA of the CDR3 is TGTGCCAGCAGCCACCAGGGGGACAGGGGGGGACGTGGCTACACCTTC. Translated, it gives CASSHQGDRGGRGYTF.